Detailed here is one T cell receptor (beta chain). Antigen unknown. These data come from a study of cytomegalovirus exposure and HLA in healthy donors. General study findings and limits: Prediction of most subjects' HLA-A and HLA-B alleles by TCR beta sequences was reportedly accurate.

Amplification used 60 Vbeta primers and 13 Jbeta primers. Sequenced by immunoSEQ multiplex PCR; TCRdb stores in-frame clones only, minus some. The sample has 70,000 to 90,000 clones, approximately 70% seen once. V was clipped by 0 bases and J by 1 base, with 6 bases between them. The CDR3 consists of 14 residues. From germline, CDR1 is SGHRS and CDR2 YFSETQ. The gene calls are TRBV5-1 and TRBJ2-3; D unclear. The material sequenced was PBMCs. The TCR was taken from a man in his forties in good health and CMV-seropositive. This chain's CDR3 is CASSLEGGTDTQYF. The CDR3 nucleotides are TGCGCCAGCAGCTTGGAAGGAGGCACAGATACGCAGTATTTT.